This note documents a single TCR beta chain sequence. Its antigen is still unknown. The data are from a study of beta chain features in type 1 diabetes. Study-level findings and limits: The study left unresolved whether HLA type influences TCRB rearrangement. Naive, central memory and Treg TCRB repertoires appeared more alike in patients than in healthy donors. When VDJ junctions were examined, type 1 diabetes patients showed fewer insertions and more deletions.

CDR3 length: 11 amino acids. Germline V gene data show CDR1 as SGHTA and CDR2 as FQGNSA. The V and J ends lost 7 bases and 14 bases, in that order; junction bases with no gene match: 6. TCRB transcripts that were expressed got sequenced, as all of the isolated RNA had been reverse transcribed. Produced via immunoSEQ multiplex PCR; TCRdb's table is partial and in-frame only. The table has about 140,000 clones, roughly 9.7% seen once. The rearrangement joins TRBV7-2 to TRBJ2-1; TRBD1 matches 9 bases. Sequencing input: central memory CD4+ T cells from blood. The TCR was taken from a woman in her thirties or forties in good health. The CDR3 sequence: CASTPRDREFF. CDR3 nucleotides: TGTGCCAGCACCCCCCGGGACAGGGAGTTCTTC.